The T cell receptor (beta chain) described here comes from a study of blood T cells in healthy people across ages. The study, taken as a whole, reports: Naive T cell percentage strongly correlated with TCR beta diversity. Greater diversity and more naive CD4+ cells were seen in long-lived donors than in aged donors.

Notes on this clonotype: What it recognizes is unknown.

Donors each provided around 10 milliliters of peripheral blood. Extractions gave at least 5.5 micrograms of total RNA per sample. PCR was performed a second time for about 7 to 12 cycles using a sample-barcoded 5' primer and a J-beta primer mix. TCRdb itself ran the 5' RACE reads through MiXCR, one entry per CDR3 protein. This sample carries approximately 830,000 distinct CDR3 sequences, 62% of them seen once, and the ten largest clones take 28%. The clonotype comes from a man aged 25 to 40 in good health. Specimen: blood.

The CDR3 protein is CASSPLGAGIDPEGYTF. For the CDR3, the DNA is TGCGCCAGCAGCCCCCTGGGTGCGGGAATCGACCCAGAGGGCTACACCTTC. The chain joins TRBV4-3 to TRBJ1-2; D is unresolved. There are 17 residues in the CDR3. Trimming took 4 bases from V and 8 from J, leaving 26 bases between them. The germline V gene encodes CDR1 LGHNA and CDR2 YSLEER.